The TCR beta chain under discussion was sequenced for a study of T cell responses to AZD1222 COVID-19 vaccine. The CDR3 runs to 11 residues. V was pared by 1 base and J by 4 bases, with 1 base between. Germline loops: CDR1 LGHDT, CDR2 YNNKEL (reference sequence). Generated by immunoSEQ multiplex PCR, the TCRdb table keeps only in-frame clones and is missing some. Of 150,000 to 200,000 clones in the sample, 85% to 95% were seen once. This rearrangement joins TRBV3-1 (or the pseudogene TRBV3-2) to TRBJ1-1; D is unclear. This specimen was peripheral blood, taken on day 0 of AZD1222 vaccination. The receptor was isolated from an adult in good health. The CDR3: CASSQATEAFF. The DNA for the CDR3 is TGTGCCAGCAGCCAAGCCACTGAAGCTTTCTTT.